Listed here are 27 T cell receptor beta chains from one sample, sequenced in a study of cytomegalovirus exposure and HLA in healthy donors. Researchers ran the PCR with 60 Vbeta and 13 Jbeta primers. Measured with immunoSEQ multiplex PCR; TCRdb has only the in-frame clones, and not every one. The table records around 96,000 clones, about 75% of them present only once. Sequences were obtained from PBMCs. The origin of the receptors is a young man in good health and CMV-seropositive.

The chain links TRBV13 to TRBJ2-1, with a weak D call TRBD2 (6 bases). The CDR3 is 16 residues long. V was pared by 5 bases and J by 6 bases, with 20 bases between. In germline, CDR1 is PRHDT, CDR2 FYEKMQ (reference sequence). The CDR3 is CASSPGYSPGANEQFF. The DNA of the CDR3 is TGTGCCAGCAGCCCCGGGTATTCCCCGGGAGCCAATGAGCAGTTCTTC.

This CDR3 reads CATRQGPNTGELFF. CDR3 nucleotides: TGTGCCACTAGACAGGGGCCAAACACCGGGGAGCTGTTTTTT. This chain joins TRBV10-3 and TRBJ2-2; TRBD1 matches at 8 bases. The length of the CDR3 is 14 residues. Germline trimming cut 10 bases from V and 2 bases from J; bases unmatched to any gene: 6. The germline V gene encodes CDR1 ENHRY and CDR2 SYGVKD.

The chain joins TRBV11-2 to TRBJ1-2; the D is unclear. This CDR3 comprises 14 residues. Trimming pared 0 bases from V and 4 bases from J, leaving 9 bases between. Germline assignment: CDR1 SGHAT and CDR2 FQNNGV. CDR3 loop: CASSLDNIFYGYTF. The CDR3 DNA is TGTGCCAGCAGCTTAGACAACATTTTCTATGGCTACACCTTC.

The chain combines TRBV6-5 with TRBJ1-1; no reliable D call. The V gene's germline CDR1 is MNHEY and CDR2 SVGAGI. The CDR3 extends over 13 amino acids. Deletions cut 7 bases from V and 6 bases from J, with 15 bases between. This CDR3 reads CASNLTPRAEAFF. DNA of the CDR3: TGTGCCAGCAACCTGACGCCTCGGGCTGAAGCTTTCTTT.

J is TRBJ1-4 and V is TRBV4-1; D is perhaps TRBD1 (5 bases). Germline assignment: CDR1 MGHRA and CDR2 YSYEKL. The germline V and J ends were trimmed by 1 base and 1 base, with 10 bases remaining between them. The CDR3 has 16 residues. CDR3 protein: CASSQGADRTNEKLFF. In DNA, the CDR3 is TGCGCCAGCAGCCAAGGCGCAGACAGAACTAATGAAAAACTGTTTTTT.

This chain joins TRBV5-1 and TRBJ2-4; 9 positions agree with TRBD1. CDR3 length equals 18 residues. The V segment lost 4 bases and the J segment 0 bases; nucleotides outside the gene matches: 11. The germline gives CDR1 SGHRS, CDR2 YFSETQ. The CDR3 DNA sequence: TGCGCCAGCAGCGAGGCCGGGACAGGGCCTCTAGCCAAAAACATTCAGTACTTC. It codes for CASSEAGTGPLAKNIQYF. Variable domain in full (rest from reference TRBV5-1 and TRBJ2-4): KAGVTQTPRYLIKTRGQQVTLSCSPISGHRSVSWYQQTPGQGLQFLFEYFSETQRNKGNFPGRFSGRQFSNSRSEMNVSTLELGDSALYLCASSEAGTGPLAKNIQYFGAGTRLSVL.

This clone has more than one count but fewer than ten. The chain employs TRBV6-5 and TRBJ1-4, with a possible D match to TRBD1 (5 bases). The CDR3 sequence is 15 residues long. Germline CDR1 MNHEY, CDR2 SVGAGI. Trimming cost V 0 bases and J 7 bases, with 12 bases left between them. This CDR3 reads CASSYSLGGSEKLFF. The CDR3 DNA is TGTGCCAGCAGTTACTCGCTGGGGGGGAGTGAAAAACTGTTTTTT.

The chain carries TRBV5-1 and TRBJ2-7; D unclear. The CDR3 extends over 12 amino acids. The V and J ends lost 1 base and 3 bases respectively, with 5 bases between them. Per the germline V gene, CDR1 is SGHRS and CDR2 is YFSETQ. In nucleotides, the CDR3 is TGCGCCAGCAGCTTGTCAGACTACGAGCAGTACTTC. This sequence encodes CASSLSDYEQYF.

This chain joins TRBV7-8 and TRBJ2-3; D not certain. This CDR3 region has 17 residues. Germline loops: CDR1 SGHVS, CDR2 FQNEAQ. V was clipped by 6 bases and J by 0 bases, with 19 bases between them. The CDR3 DNA sequence: TGTGCCAGCAGTGCTTCCCTTAGTTATTCTAGCACAGATACGCAGTATTTT. This sequence encodes CASSASLSYSSTDTQYF.

V gene TRBV7-2 combines with J gene TRBJ2-1; TRBD2 matches 11 bases. V lost 4 bases to trimming and J lost 6 bases; unmatched junction nucleotides: 5. This CDR3 region has 15 residues. Germline V gene sequence: CDR1 SGHTA, CDR2 FQGNSA. CDR3 in DNA: TGTGCCAGCAGCTCCTTAGCGGGGGGGCGCAATGAGCAGTTCTTC. Translating gives CASSSLAGGRNEQFF. Full variable domain (rest looked up from reference TRBV7-2 and TRBJ2-1): GAGVSQSPSNKVTEKGKDVELRCDPISGHTALYWYRQSLGQGLEFLIYFQGNSAPDKSGLPSDRFSAERTGGSVSTLTIQRTQQEDSAVYLCASSSLAGGRNEQFFGPGTRLTVL.

The V and J genes are TRBV2 and TRBJ1-6; 7 nucleotides agree with TRBD1. The CDR3 has 13 amino acids. V dropped 4 bases and J dropped 18; count of bases not matched to a gene: 12. The V gene's germline CDR1 is SNHLY and CDR2 FYNNEI. The CDR3: CASSGYDREVSHF. Here the CDR3 DNA reads TGTGCCAGCAGTGGCTACGACAGGGAAGTCAGCCACTTT.

The chain recombines TRBV6-1 with TRBJ1-4, with TRBD1 identical over 7 bases. CDR1 and CDR2 (germline): MNHNS, SASEGT. The CDR3 has 15 residues. V shed 0 bases, J shed 5 bases, and the junction held 3 bases outside the gene matches. CDR3 nucleotides: TGTGCCAGCAGTGAAGCGGCGACAGGGAATGAAAAACTGTTTTTT. It translates to CASSEAATGNEKLFF.

The rearrangement joins TRBV30 to TRBJ2-2, with 7 bases lining up with TRBD1. The germline V gene has CDR1 GTSNPN and CDR2 SVGIG (reference sequence). This CDR3 comprises 15 residues. V shed 4 bases and J 0 bases; nucleotides not matched to a gene: 5. CDR3 residues: CAWIPGQTNTGELFF. The CDR3 DNA follows: TGTGCCTGGATCCCGGGACAGACGAACACCGGGGAGCTGTTTTTT.

This clone turned up a few times. V usage is TRBV27 and J usage is TRBJ1-4; 7 positions agree with TRBD1. The V segment lost 5 bases and the J segment 7 bases; nucleotides outside the gene matches: 13. CDR3 size: 16 residues. Germline CDR1 is MNHEY and CDR2 is SMNVEV (reference sequence). The CDR3 here is CASSPLTGVVGEKLFF. CDR3 in DNA: TGTGCCAGCAGTCCGTTAACAGGGGTCGTGGGTGAAAAACTGTTTTTT. Full variable domain (remainder filled in from reference TRBV27 and TRBJ1-4): EAQVTQNPRYLITVTGKKLTVTCSQNMNHEYMSWYRQDPGLGLRQIYYSMNVEVTDKGDVPEGYKVSRKEKRNFPLILESPSPNQTSLYFCASSPLTGVVGEKLFFGSGTQLSVL.

This clone was seen a few times. This chain connects TRBV27 to TRBJ1-5; TRBD1 matches at 11 bases. Germline CDR1 is MNHEY and CDR2 is SMNVEV (reference sequence). Trimming at V came to 6 bases and at J to 0 bases, leaving 7 bases not matched to a gene. This CDR3 is built from 17 residues. The CDR3 DNA follows: TGTGCCAGCAGCCCCGGACAGGGGGCTTATAGCAATCAGCCCCAGCATTTT. Its protein product is CASSPGQGAYSNQPQHF.

The chain couples TRBV19 to TRBJ1-4; weak D call: TRBD1 (6 bases). V was trimmed by 3 bases and J by 4 bases, leaving 12 bases between them. CDR3 size: 15 residues. Germline loops: CDR1 LNHDA, CDR2 SQIVND (reference sequence). The CDR3 is CASSMLGGLNEKLFF. CDR3 nucleotides: TGTGCCAGTAGTATGCTGGGGGGGCTTAATGAAAAACTGTTTTTT.

This chain connects TRBV29-1 to TRBJ2-3; D not resolved. The CDR3 runs to 13 residues. CDR1 is SQVTM, CDR2 ANQGSEA, per germline. Trimming removed 4 bases at V and 2 bases at J, with 10 bases between. The CDR3 reads CSVVGQITDTQYF. The CDR3 DNA reads TGCAGCGTTGTTGGCCAGATCACAGATACGCAGTATTTT.

The V and J genes are TRBV15 and TRBJ2-5, with 12 bases identical to TRBD1. The germline V gene encodes CDR1 LNHNV and CDR2 YYDKDF (reference sequence). The length of the CDR3 is 16 residues. Trimming removed 1 base from V and 5 bases from J; junction bases left unmatched: 5. This chain's CDR3 is CATSRGGTGGAETQYF. The CDR3, as DNA: TGTGCCACCAGCAGAGGAGGGACAGGGGGCGCGGAGACCCAGTACTTC.

This chain uses TRBV7-8 with TRBJ1-2, with D possibly TRBD1 on 5 matching bases. This CDR3 comprises 15 residues. Trimming removed 7 bases from V and 3 bases from J, with 18 bases in between. In germline, CDR1 is SGHVS, CDR2 FQNEAQ. This chain's CDR3 is CASTPDTRGYYGYTF. In DNA form, the CDR3 reads TGTGCCAGCACCCCAGATACTCGGGGGTACTATGGCTACACCTTC.

This sequence joins TRBV5-1 and TRBJ2-3, with 7 bases matching TRBD2. Germline assignment: CDR1 SGHRS and CDR2 YFSETQ. The CDR3 runs 15 residues. The V segment lost 1 base and the J segment 6 bases; nucleotides outside the gene matches: 8. The CDR3 nucleotides are TGCGCCAGCAGCTTGACCCAGCGGGGAGACGATACGCAGTATTTT. It yields the protein CASSLTQRGDDTQYF.

V is TRBV9 and J is TRBJ2-7; TRBD1 is a possible D gene (6 bases). Deletions cut 3 bases from V and 2 bases from J, with 12 bases between. CDR1 and CDR2 from the germline V gene are SGDLS and YYNGEE. The CDR3 sequence is 14 residues long. The CDR3 nucleotides read TGTGCCAGCAGCGAGGGGACATTTACCTACGAGCAGTACTTC. Amino acid sequence: CASSEGTFTYEQYF.

The chain links TRBV30 to TRBJ1-5; 8 nucleotides align to TRBD1. Looked up from germline, CDR1 is GTSNPN and CDR2 is SVGIG (reference sequence). J was trimmed by 7 bases and V by 5 bases; bases with no gene match: 4. The CDR3 spans 12 residues. Here the CDR3 reads CAWRQGSQPQHF. The CDR3 coding sequence is TGTGCCTGGCGACAGGGGTCCCAGCCCCAGCATTTT.

V usage is TRBV11-1 and J usage is TRBJ2-7; no clear D gene. Trimming stripped 5 bases from V and 4 bases from J, with 12 bases between. CDR1 is SGHAT, CDR2 FQDESV, per germline (reference sequence). This CDR3 spans 13 amino acids. CDR3 protein: CASSLYPAYEQYF. The CDR3 DNA follows: TGTGCCAGCAGCCTATACCCCGCATACGAGCAGTACTTC.

The V call is TRBV4-1, the J call TRBJ1-2, with a tentative D call TRBD1 (6 bases). Trimming removed 0 bases at V and 4 bases at J, with 12 bases between. The CDR3 consists of 15 residues. Per germline, CDR1 MGHRA and CDR2 YSYEKL. The CDR3 spells CASSQDYGQTYGYTF. As DNA, the CDR3 is TGCGCCAGCAGCCAAGACTACGGACAGACCTATGGCTACACCTTC.

This chain connects TRBV27 to TRBJ1-4, with TRBD1 identical over 9 bases. The germline V gene encodes CDR1 MNHEY and CDR2 SMNVEV (reference sequence). V shed 4 bases, J shed 5 bases, and the junction held 2 bases outside the gene matches. CDR3 size: 14 residues. DNA for the CDR3: TGTGCCAGCAGTTCCGGACAGGGGAATGAAAAACTGTTTTTT. This sequence encodes CASSSGQGNEKLFF.

This clone was seen a handful of times. The same CDR3 also results from other DNA sequences found in this sample. The genes are TRBV4-1 and TRBJ1-2; 11 nucleotides match TRBD1. This CDR3 contains 20 residues. Unmatched junction bases numbered 21, after V lost 4 bases and J lost 5 bases. Germline V gene data show CDR1 as MGHRA and CDR2 as YSYEKL. The DNA for the CDR3 is TGCGCCAGCAGCCCCGCTAAAAGGGGGACAGGGGGACGTCATTGGTATGGCTACACCTTC. This gives the protein CASSPAKRGTGGRHWYGYTF.

This sequence joins TRBV6-6 and TRBJ1-2; 10 nucleotides align to TRBD1. Germline CDR1 and CDR2: MNHNY and SVGAGI (reference sequence). The junction had 13 bases not matched to a gene; V was cut back by 4 bases and J by 11 bases. The CDR3 totals 15 residues. This CDR3 is CASSFGDRGANEYTF. For the CDR3, the DNA is TGTGCCAGCAGTTTCGGGGACAGGGGCGCCAACGAGTACACCTTC.